This TCR beta chain was documented in a study of OX40 agonist ivuxolimab in advanced cancers. TCRdb's table, derived via immunoSEQ multiplex PCR, lists solely in-frame clones and lacks some. This repertoire shows about 83,000 clones, more than 75% found once; its top ten account for 0.6% to 0.8%. V gave up 4 bases and J gave up 10 bases, with 13 bases separating them. CDR3 length equals 12 residues. Germline CDR1 MDHEN, CDR2 SYDVKM. The V and J genes are TRBV28 and TRBJ1-1, with D hard to call. The sample was CD4+ or CD8+ T cells sorted from blood, taken in a trial of the OX40 agonist ivuxolimab. The TCR was taken from an adult with an advanced solid tumor such as melanoma, head and neck, liver or kidney cancer. In nucleotides, the CDR3 is TGTGCCAGCAGTTGGGCGGCCGTGGGAGCTTTCTTT. Translating it yields CASSWAAVGAFF.